The sequence of this T cell receptor beta chain was determined in a study of shared clonotypes between healthy human individuals. In the study overall: CD4 naive and memory got three plates each, CD8 naive two, CD8 memory one. Study results and caveats: Naive CD4 clonotypes were shared across several donors at roughly 4.6%.

Donors, healthy HIV-negative adults, lacked recent acute infections or vaccinations. The investigators split CD4+ cells into a CD45RA+ naive subset and a CD45RA-negative memory subset. The assay was immunoSEQ multiplex PCR, and TCRdb's table has in-frame clones only and misses some. The sample yields roughly 1 million clones, about 84% seen once. Note on this clone: Antigen specificity is unknown.

This clonotype was obtained from a man between 18 and 29 years old in good health. Some clones in this sample may be carry-over from other donors' samples. The sequencing sample was made of memory CD4+ T cells from PBMCs. Subset meaning: CD45RA-negative fraction.

The CDR3: CASSPGDSPLRNEQFF. CDR3 sequence (DNA): TGCGCCAGCAGCCCGGGGGACTCACCCCTTCGGAATGAGCAGTTCTTC. J is TRBJ2-1 and V is TRBV5-1; tentative D call: TRBD2 (6 bases). CDR3 length equals 16 residues. Between the trimmed V and J ends, which lost 4 bases and 7 bases, there was a span of 21 bases. The germline V gene has CDR1 SGHRS and CDR2 YFSETQ.